The count of the clone carrying this T cell receptor beta chain is one. The V gene lost 4 bases and the J gene lost 3 bases, with 15 bases spanning the gap. The germline V gene encodes CDR1 MNHNS and CDR2 SASEGT. CDR3 length equals 15 residues. The data are from a study of shared T cell receptors in the human thymus. Some clones are missing from TCRdb's copy, which holds only in-frame ones; the method was immunoSEQ multiplex PCR. The sample holds hundreds of thousands of clones, about four fifths seen once. In addition, the sample was reused for a study of human thymus T cells. From that study: Corrective cardiac operations yielded the resected thymus tissue.

The chain carries TRBV6-1 and TRBJ1-2, with D possibly TRBD1 on 5 matching bases. The receptor was derived from a boy under two years old with a congenital heart defect. Sequencing input: thymocytes. The CDR3 reads CASSGGVGGYYGYTF. The CDR3 DNA reads TGTGCCAGCAGTGGAGGGGTGGGGGGGTACTATGGCTACACCTTC.